This passage covers 25 T cell receptor beta chains from one sample sequenced in a study of T cell repertoires in cytomegalovirus infection (dated by TCRdb to the late 2010s). Instrument on record: Illumina HiSeq 1500. Using fastp trimming at Q25 and MiXCR clonotype assembly, TCRdb reanalyzed the public sequencing data and kept in-frame beta chains. Identical CDR3 proteins give one entry, which carries the most common genes and DNA. The sample table shows about 260,000 distinct CDR3 sequences, and roughly 9% are seen once. About 14% of the sample comes from the top ten. Sequenced material: PBMCs. All receptors derive from a human donor in good health (CMV status not recorded). Some clones in this sample may be carry-over from other donors' samples.

This chain connects TRBV5-6 to TRBJ2-2, with 8 bases fitting TRBD2. The CDR3 has 19 residues. Looked up from germline, CDR1 is SGHDT and CDR2 is YYEEEE. V shed 4 bases, J shed 3 bases, and the junction held 17 bases outside the gene matches. In DNA, the CDR3 is TGTGCCAGCAGCCCTGGAACCGGGGGGGCCGGTAGTTACACCGGGGAGCTGTTTTTT. This gives the protein CASSPGTGGAGSYTGELFF.

This clonotype was observed a few times. V gene TRBV6-2 or TRBV6-3 combines with J gene TRBJ2-7, with D perhaps TRBD1 (6 bases). CDR1 is MNHEY, CDR2 SVGEGT, per germline. The CDR3 covers 17 residues. V was clipped by 3 bases and J by 0 bases, with 18 bases between them. The DNA of the CDR3 is TGTGCCAGCAGTTATCCGAAACCCGACAGGTCCTCCTACGAGCAGTACTTC. Translating gives CASSYPKPDRSSYEQYF.

This clonotype has a count of ten or more. The chain combines TRBV28 with TRBJ2-7, with D tentatively TRBD1 (7 bases). This CDR3 is 13 amino acids long. The V and J ends lost 5 bases and 5 bases respectively, with 13 bases between them. The germline V gene encodes CDR1 MDHEN and CDR2 SYDVKM. DNA of the CDR3: TGTGCCAGCAGTCTGGGAGGACAGGACGAGCAGTACTTC. Amino acid sequence: CASSLGGQDEQYF. Complete variable domain (other parts from reference TRBV28 and TRBJ2-7): DVKVTQSSRYLVKRTGEKVFLECVQDMDHENMFWYRQDPGLGLRLIYFSYDVKMKEKGDIPEGYSVSREKKERFSLILESASTNQTSMYLCASSLGGQDEQYFGPGTRLTVT.

The chain employs TRBV11-3 and TRBJ1-1, with D unresolved. The CDR3 loop spans 14 amino acids. The germline gives CDR1 SGHNT, CDR2 YENEEA. The ends were cut back, 0 bases at V and 6 bases at J, with 11 bases in the middle. The CDR3 DNA is TGTGCCAGCAGCTTAGAGGAGGCGGTCTCTGAAGCTTTCTTT. This translates into CASSLEEAVSEAFF.

This clonotype occurred a few times. V gene TRBV28 combines with J gene TRBJ1-3; 7 nucleotides agree with TRBD1. The CDR3 is 17 amino acids. Germline trimming cut 4 bases from V and 1 base from J; bases unmatched to any gene: 10. Germline V gives CDR1 MDHEN, CDR2 SYDVKM. As DNA, the CDR3 is TGTGCCAGCAGTTCATCGAAGACAGGGTGGTCTGGAAACACCATATATTTT. This sequence encodes CASSSSKTGWSGNTIYF.

This clonotype was seen only a few times. This chain links TRBV28 with TRBJ2-5; tentatively, D is TRBD1 (6 bases). The CDR3 is 13 residues long. Germline V gene data show CDR1 as MDHEN and CDR2 as SYDVKM. With 6 bases removed from V and 5 bases from J, the gap between germline ends came to 13 bases. This CDR3 reads CASRLQGSETQYF. As DNA, the CDR3 is TGTGCCAGCAGATTACAGGGTTCGGAGACCCAGTACTTC.

This clonotype was counted between two and nine times. The V gene is TRBV20-1, the J gene TRBJ1-2; 7 bases line up with TRBD1. The V gene end was trimmed by 6 bases and the J gene end by 8 bases; junction bases not matched to a gene: 6. The CDR3 is made up of 11 amino acids. From germline, CDR1 is DFQATT and CDR2 SNEGSKA (reference sequence). The chain's CDR3 is CSAYYRGGYTF. In DNA form, the CDR3 reads TGCAGTGCCTATTACAGGGGAGGCTACACCTTC.

This clonotype was picked up a small number of times. This rearrangement joins TRBV4-3 to TRBJ2-7; D not resolved. V was shortened by 2 bases and J by 0 bases, with 17 bases between the two germline ends. Germline CDR1 is LGHNA and CDR2 is YSLEER. CDR3 length equals 17 residues. For the CDR3, the DNA is TGCGCCAGCAGCCAACCTGTTCCGCAGTCCGACTCCTACGAGCAGTACTTC. This codes for CASSQPVPQSDSYEQYF.

Ten or more counts support this clonotype. This chain uses TRBV7-2 with TRBJ1-1; TRBD1 matches 7 bases. J lost 1 base, V lost 2 bases, and 4 bases had no gene match. Germline CDR1 SGHTA, CDR2 FQGNSA. The CDR3 is made up of 15 amino acids. The CDR3 sequence is CASSLMGTANTEAFF. CDR3 in DNA: TGTGCCAGCAGCTTAATGGGGACAGCGAACACTGAAGCTTTCTTT.

This clonotype appeared many times. The junction departs from germline at one end; a sequencing error may be responsible. The J gene is TRBJ1-1, the V gene TRBV12-3 or TRBV12-4, with no clear D. The CDR3 has 15 residues. CDR3 sequence reads: CASSLGSPTNAEAFF. The DNA for the CDR3 is TGTGCCAGCAGTTTGGGATCTCCCACGAACGCTGAAGCTTTCTTT.

This clonotype showed up many times. J is TRBJ2-3 and V is TRBV20-1; TRBD2 matches 7 bases. The CDR3 covers 14 residues. Germline CDR1 reads DFQATT; CDR2 reads SNEGSKA (reference sequence). V shed 1 base and J 3 bases; nucleotides not matched to a gene: 4. CDR3 region: CSARGRGVTDTQYF. The CDR3 DNA follows: TGCAGTGCTAGAGGTCGGGGGGTGACAGATACGCAGTATTTT.

This clonotype showed up many times. The genes are TRBV7-8 and TRBJ2-3, with 10 bases fitting TRBD1. The CDR3 length is 16 residues. In germline, CDR1 is SGHVS, CDR2 FQNEAQ. V trimming: 4 bases; J trimming: 2 bases; junction bases outside the gene matches: 6. The CDR3 is CASSSQGQGYTDTQYF. The CDR3 DNA is TGTGCCAGCAGCTCTCAGGGACAGGGGTACACAGATACGCAGTATTTT.

This clonotype was seen many times. The V call is TRBV7-2, the J call TRBJ1-1; 11 nucleotides match TRBD1. The CDR3 loop spans 15 amino acids. J was trimmed by 4 bases and V by 5 bases; bases with no gene match: 6. Germline V gene sequence: CDR1 SGHTA, CDR2 FQGNSA. CDR3 residues: CASSQGTGGRTEAFF. CDR3 bases: TGTGCCAGCAGCCAGGGGACAGGGGGGCGCACTGAAGCTTTCTTT.

This clonotype came up many times. The chain has TRBV28 and TRBJ1-2; 9 bases are a match to TRBD1. The CDR3 covers 16 residues. Germline assignment: CDR1 MDHEN and CDR2 SYDVKM. The trim removed 4 bases at V and 0 bases at J, leaving 6 bases unmatched. The CDR3 reads CASSSTGGHANYGYTF. The DNA of the CDR3 is TGTGCCAGCAGTTCTACAGGGGGCCATGCTAACTATGGCTACACCTTC.

The chain combines TRBV19 with TRBJ1-1, with D unclear. The germline gives CDR1 LNHDA, CDR2 SQIVND (reference sequence). This CDR3 is built from 12 residues. The V end was cut by 6 bases, the J end by 5 bases, with 10 bases between. The CDR3: CASRAEVTEAFF. The CDR3 bases are TGTGCCAGTAGGGCAGAGGTTACTGAAGCTTTCTTT.

The chain employs TRBV12-3 or TRBV12-4 and TRBJ1-6, with 7 bases matching TRBD1. The J segment lost 9 bases and the V segment lost 2 bases, leaving 4 bases of the junction unmatched. The CDR3 covers 14 residues. The CDR3 sequence is CASSLSQGISPLHF. The CDR3 DNA follows: TGTGCCAGCAGTTTATCACAGGGGATTTCACCCCTCCACTTT.

The table lists this clonotype with many counts. This chain joins TRBV29-1 and TRBJ1-2; 7 nucleotides align to TRBD1. J was trimmed by 7 bases and V by 3 bases; bases with no gene match: 11. The CDR3 has 14 residues. Germline CDR1 and CDR2: SQVTM and ANQGSEA. CDR3 in DNA: TGCAGCGTTGATAAAACAGGGGAGGGAAGTGGCTACACCTTC. This codes for CSVDKTGEGSGYTF.

The CDR3 nucleotides are TGTGCCAGTAGTAGCCAGTCGGAGCAGTTCTTC. It yields the protein CASSSQSEQFF. The chain recombines TRBV19 with TRBJ2-1, with D unclear. Germline CDR1 reads LNHDA; CDR2 reads SQIVND (reference sequence). This CDR3 contains 11 residues. V lost 4 bases, J lost 10 bases, and 8 bases lay in between.

This clonotype was counted at least ten times. The chain uses TRBV6-5 and TRBJ2-3; D might be TRBD1 (5 bases). Germline V lookup: CDR1 MNHEY, CDR2 SVGAGI. V lost 0 bases to trimming and J lost 2 bases, with 12 bases between them. The CDR3 is made up of 16 amino acids. The CDR3 loop reads CASSYSATDLTDTQYF. The CDR3 DNA follows: TGTGCCAGCAGTTACTCGGCGACAGACCTCACAGATACGCAGTATTTT.

This clonotype was observed at least ten times. This sequence joins TRBV5-5 and TRBJ2-7; 10 bases are shared with TRBD1. This CDR3 comprises 14 residues. Germline CDR1 SGHKS, CDR2 YYEKEE (reference sequence). V lost 4 bases, J lost 2 bases, and 3 bases stayed unmatched. CDR3 in DNA: TGTGCCAGCAGCCGGGACAGGGGAACCTACGAGCAGTACTTC. Its protein is CASSRDRGTYEQYF. The full variable domain, in which reference TRBV5-5 and TRBJ2-7 provide the parts outside the CDR3, is DAGVTQSPTHLIKTRGQQVTLRCSPISGHKSVSWYQQVLGQGPQFIFQYYEKEERGRGNFPDRFSARQFPNYSSELNVNALLLGDSALYLCASSRDRGTYEQYFGPGTRLTVT.

This clonotype was recorded at least ten times. V gene TRBV7-2 combines with J gene TRBJ2-1, with 13 nucleotides matching TRBD2. Germline lookup yields CDR1 SGHTA and CDR2 FQGNSA. This CDR3 spans 15 amino acids. Trimming cost V 5 bases and J 10 bases; bases outside gene matches: 8. CDR3 in amino acids: CASSLRLAGGGEQFF. The CDR3 nucleotides are TGTGCCAGCAGCCTCCGACTAGCGGGGGGAGGGGAGCAGTTCTTC.

The chain is built from TRBV12-5 and TRBJ2-7; weak D call: TRBD2 (5 bases). V was pared by 5 bases and J by 2 bases, with 10 bases between. The CDR3 is 13 amino acids. Per the germline V gene, CDR1 is LGHNT and CDR2 is FRNRAP. CDR3 bases: TGTGCTAGTGGTCCGCGGGTAGCCTACGAGCAGTACTTC. This codes for CASGPRVAYEQYF.

This clonotype was found many times. The chain uses TRBV7-9 and TRBJ2-7; 8 bases line up with TRBD2. V lost 5 bases and J lost 0; bases outside the gene matches: 9. The CDR3 loop spans 16 amino acids. Germline V gene lookup returns CDR1 SEHNR and CDR2 FQNEAQ (reference sequence). The CDR3, as DNA: TGTGCCAGCAGCGCACCAACTAGCGGAAGCTCCTACGAGCAGTACTTC. Translated: CASSAPTSGSSYEQYF.

Comment on this clonotype: A read error is possible here, since a much larger clone lies one base away. The chain carries TRBV7-6 and TRBJ2-3; D is unclear. Germline CDR1 reads SGHVS; CDR2 reads FNYEAQ. The CDR3 runs 13 residues. Trimming stripped 1 base from V and 2 bases from J, with 4 bases between. The CDR3 loop is CASSLEITDTQYF. CDR3 in DNA: TGTGCCAGCAGCTTAGAAATCACAGATACGCAGTATTTT.

In DNA, the CDR3 is TGTGCCAGCAGTCCAATACAGGGCCGTAATAGCAATCAGCCCCAGCATTTT. The encoded protein is CASSPIQGRNSNQPQHF. The chain joins TRBV28 to TRBJ1-5; possible D gene TRBD1, 6 bases. V was pared by 5 bases and J by 0 bases, with 17 bases between. This CDR3 region has 17 residues. CDR1 MDHEN and CDR2 SYDVKM come from the germline V gene.